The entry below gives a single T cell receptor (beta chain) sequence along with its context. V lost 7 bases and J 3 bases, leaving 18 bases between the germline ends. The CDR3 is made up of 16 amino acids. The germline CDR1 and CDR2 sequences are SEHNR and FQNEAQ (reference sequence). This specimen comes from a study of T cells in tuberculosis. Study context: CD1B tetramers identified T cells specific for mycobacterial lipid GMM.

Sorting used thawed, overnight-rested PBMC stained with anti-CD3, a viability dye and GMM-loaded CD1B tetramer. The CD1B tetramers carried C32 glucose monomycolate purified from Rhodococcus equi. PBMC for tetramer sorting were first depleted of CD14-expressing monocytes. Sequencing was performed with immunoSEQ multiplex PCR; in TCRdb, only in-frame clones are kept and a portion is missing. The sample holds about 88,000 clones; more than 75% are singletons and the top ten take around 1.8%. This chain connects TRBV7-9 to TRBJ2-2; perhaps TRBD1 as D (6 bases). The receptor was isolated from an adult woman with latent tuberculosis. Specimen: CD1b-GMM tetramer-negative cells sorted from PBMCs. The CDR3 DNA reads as TGTGCCAGCACCTCCCTAATGGGGGCGGACACCGGGGAGCTGTTTTTT. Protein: CASTSLMGADTGELFF.